This T cell receptor beta chain was documented in a study of cytomegalovirus exposure and HLA in healthy donors (dated 2017 in TCRdb). Background for the entire study: An earlier analysis of about 530 of the donors reported under 300 Gb of sequence data and some 110 million unique TCR beta sequences obtained from 180 million or so T cells. The later analysis used no new phenotypic data to find candidate immune exposures, relying instead on TCR beta sequences and their occurrence across donors. On average, about 200,000 unique TCR beta nucleotide sequences were sequenced per donor among several hundred genotyped donors of the cohort, with 15% to 20% of those sequences being non-productive. Besides the first cohort of 550 to 750 subjects, a separate validation cohort made up of 120 different subjects was used. The study was designed to test whether signatures of past pathogen exposure could be identified by cataloging public T cell receptors. The number of typed donors differed by locus: roughly 629-640 for A, B, C, DRB1 and DQB1; 522 for DQA1; some 590 for DPA1; and about 450 for DPB1. In a later genetic analysis, genome-wide SNP genotypes for about 55% of the roughly 700 donors were used, and that subset was treated as a discovery cohort. A later analysis re-examined previously published TCR beta repertoires from more than 550 donors and added high-resolution HLA genotyping to investigate patterns of TCR occurrence. In an earlier analysis of around 540 of the donors, high-throughput TCR beta sequencing was used to judge whether each TCR beta V gene segment behaved as functional or pseudogenic. Of the roughly 410 genotyped donors, approximately 80% were placed in the genetic ancestry cluster associated with self-reported Caucasian donors. An early release that covered about 600 HLA-typed donors contained 250 to 350 gigabases of sequencing data and 80 million or so unique TCR sequences. Both class I and class II loci were covered by HLA typing, at four-digit resolution. Because of strong linkage in the cohort, roughly five DR-DQ haplotypes were treated as single units for association and clustering. The study profiled the T cell repertoires of 550 to 700 subjects by immunosequencing and related them to cytomegalovirus serostatus. Donor age, sex, ethnicity and CMV serostatus were collected together with the repertoire data. The study combined high-throughput TCR immunosequencing, statistical association of individual TCRs with disease status, and machine learning to predict cytomegalovirus infection status. Every discovery cohort repertoire had been produced on one sequencing platform. What the study reported, not specific to this receptor: Because HLA typing was missing for some donors at each locus, association tests included only the typed subset. Because counts were too low, some 17 rarely observed V segments, including chromosome 9 orphons, were excluded from the earlier analysis of under 650 of the donors. In both the original and validation cohorts, the classifier was reported to diagnose cytomegalovirus status with high specificity and sensitivity. Assigning TCR associations to individual alleles was difficult when HLA alleles, especially DR and DQ, strongly co-occurred. According to a later analysis, parvovirus B19, influenza, CMV and Epstein-Barr virus appeared linked to several top co-occurrence clusters. A cluster of highly shared sequence variants was judged likely to be a technical artifact of the sequencing pipeline. A later analysis found that most CMV-associated TCR beta chains appeared HLA-restricted, with HLA associations seemingly driven largely by CMV exposure. Linkage disequilibrium might explain the correlated functional status among segregating V segments, but an unknown experimental factor could not be excluded. Only TCR beta chains were sequenced in this cohort, and the absence of alpha or paired-chain data limited detectable features. In a later analysis, the rate of TCR association differed among HLA loci, with DRB1 alleles having the most associated TCRs and HLA-C alleles having the fewest. The study gave a list of 150 to 200 TCR beta chains associated with cytomegalovirus. Some IMGT-functional V segments, including TRBV6-2 and TRBV6-3, could not be told apart with the 87-base-pair reads, so those segments were excluded. CMV serostatus was the only immune exposure information available for the cohort. While some public TCRs were present in many individuals, most TCR sequences turned up only very rarely across donors. Roughly uniform sequencing depth across donors was assumed in presence/absence analyses, although this assumption may not hold. A further reported finding was that TCR beta sequences accurately predicted the HLA-A and HLA-B alleles for most subjects in the first cohort. At a false discovery rate of 0.05, a later analysis linked 15,000 to 20,000 TCR beta sequences to specific HLA alleles. In a later genetic analysis, a missense DCLRE1C variant was associated with V-gene and J-gene trimming of TCR beta chains, and the association was replicated in an independent cohort. Broadly in line with IMGT annotations, most TCR beta V segments showed up in productive rearrangements about 87% or about 30% of the time in an earlier analysis of approximately 600 of the donors. Compared with equally common non-associated chains, HLA-associated TCR beta chains in a later analysis were more clonally expanded and had lower generation probabilities. A few of the identified cytomegalovirus-associated TCR beta chains were confirmed in vitro to be specific for cytomegalovirus antigens. It was suggested by the authors that the approach could potentially be generalized to other disease states and immunological phenotypes. In a later genetic analysis, fewer N-insertions in productive TCRs were reported among donors in an Asian-associated ancestry cluster than the roughly 710-donor mean.

In total, just over 650 healthy bone marrow donors made up the cohort. Cohort members were all nominally healthy when sampled, although unrecorded immune exposures were likely present. The donor tested CMV seronegative and was one of the 352 seronegative cohort members. Every donor gave a peripheral blood sample, and the peripheral blood mononuclear cells from that sample were used for TCR beta sequencing. Genomic DNA extraction from the blood cell samples was performed with the Qiagen DNeasy Blood Extraction Kit. A note on this clone: Its antigen target is currently unknown. No base-level quality is on record; no much larger clone is a single base apart.

CDR1 and CDR2 (KGHSH, LQKENI) derive from the germline V gene. The CDR3 runs 16 residues from the cysteine to the phenylalanine. Only the CDR3 DNA is retained, 48 bases long and in frame from the first base. V and J are truncated by 3 bases and 1 base respectively, leaving an intervening sequence of 12 bases. The library was obtained by the immunoSEQ multiplex PCR assay. The multiplex PCR relied on a mix of 60 forward primers for TCR Vbeta segments and 13 reverse primers for TCR Jbeta segments. The CDR3 region of rearranged TCR beta genes was amplified from genomic DNA with a multiplex PCR assay. On the Illumina HiSeq System, the amplified TCR beta libraries were sequenced as 87-base-pair reads. Under the source paper's analysis protocol: A later analysis counted 75 million to 100 million unique TCR beta chains across the 670 or so repertoires, and around 9.9 million of these chains were shared by at least two donors. Raw reads were error-corrected and collapsed into unique sequences by a nearest-neighbor algorithm in which closely related sequences were merged to remove PCR and sequencing errors. To assign V, D and J gene segments, CDR3 sequences were aligned to IMGT reference sequences. For a sequence to be retained, at least a six-nucleotide match to both a V gene segment and a J gene segment was required. A rearrangement was called productive if the CDR3 had no stop codons and remained in frame with V and J, and every other rearrangement was called non-productive. CDR3 was defined by IMGT convention, running from the second conserved V-encoded cysteine to the conserved J-encoded phenylalanine. Sequences without an unambiguous match to a single V gene segment were excluded from the earlier analysis of almost 600 of the donors. An earlier analysis of several hundred of the donors classified V segments as functional when productive rearrangements were above 56.7% and as segregating when the standard deviation between donors was above 5%. A statistical classification framework was built to diagnose cytomegalovirus status from the catalog of TCR beta chain sequences. A later analysis assigned V and J genes by comparing TCR nucleotide sequences with IMGT/GENE-DB human TR gene sequences. The TCRdist pipeline was used in a later analysis to assign CDR3 sequences and most-parsimonious VDJ recombination scenarios. In a later analysis, every TCR beta chain was defined by the combination of its CDR3 amino acid sequence and its V-gene family, and reads without a unique V-gene family were dropped. As a way to deal with suspected cross-contamination and a sequencing artifact, a later analysis dropped roughly 600 nucleotide sequences that were highly shared and had low generation probability. For each public chain, a later analysis derived a clonal expansion index from normalized ranks of inferred template counts within each repertoire. A later analysis computed generation probabilities with a VDJ recombination model fitted to out-of-frame rearrangements, and checked the results against IGoR. Hypergeometric tests were used in a later analysis to score TCR-TCR, TCR-HLA and TCR-CMV co-occurrence, with a repertoire-size bias correction applied to the TCR pairs. To estimate false discovery rates, a later analysis permuted the HLA or CMV assignments 20 times. A later analysis grouped co-occurring TCRs with DBSCAN, adding TCRdist sequence similarity when clustering within HLA-allele-positive subsets. Repertoires with fewer than 30,000 or more than 120,000 public chains were left out of co-occurrence clustering, as were roughly five repertoires with anomalous nucleotide sharing. TCRdb took this table from immuneACCESS and kept in-frame rearrangements with V and J called. Such tables lack part of the clones; where checked against another copy, unresolved V genes explain under half of the gap, and the rest is unexplained. V and J calls and clone size are copied from that table; D and trimming were computed from the DNA. The table for this sample lists 150,000 to 200,000 clones; roughly four fifths of them were counted only once. The ten largest clonotypes hold approximately 2% of the sample.

The chain is assembled from TRBV18 and TRBJ1-4; the D gene cannot be resolved reliably. The source is a man aged 25-45 years in good health and CMV-seronegative. Sequenced: PBMCs. The bases read TGTGCCAGCTCACCTTTCACCCCAGGAACTAATGAAAAACTGTTTTTT. It translates as CASSPFTPGTNEKLFF.